A selection of T cell receptor beta chains follows, all from one sample in a study of T-cell memory formation after mild COVID-19. TCRdb reanalysed the 5' RACE reads using MiXCR and keeps one entry per CDR3 protein. Of 390,000 or so distinct CDR3 sequences in the sample, about a sixth were seen once. The material sequenced was PBMCs or a T cell subset sorted from them (not recorded which). The source is a man aged 18 to 29 who had mild COVID-19 (a few samples of this study predate the infection). Cell type and time point are not known. The CDR3 runs from the conserved cysteine through the conserved F or W. D genes are given only for firm matches. Clone size is given for some rows only: seen once, a few or many times, or a class if the clone is expanded.

D	J	length	V	size	DNA	CDR3
TRBD1	TRBJ2-6	15	TRBV5-1	NA	TGCGCCAGCAGACGCAGGGGGTCTGGGGCCAACGTCCTGACTTTC	CASRRRGSGANVLTF
NA	TRBJ1-5	14	TRBV19	few	TGTGCCAGTAGCCCCATGAGGGGAAGGCAGCCCCAGCATTTT	CASSPMRGRQPQHF
TRBD1	TRBJ2-7	16	TRBV20-1	NA	TGCAGTGCTAGAGAGCTACAGGGGGAATACTCCTACGAGCAGTACTTC	CSARELQGEYSYEQYF
TRBD2	TRBJ2-3	18	TRBV7-3	NA	TGTGCCAGCAGCTTAAGGGGAATCAGCGGGGGGGCCAAAGATACGCAGTATTTT	CASSLRGISGGAKDTQYF
NA	TRBJ2-1	17	TRBV4-1	few	TGCGCCAGCAGCCCGACCCATCGGGGGCTCGGAAGTAATGAGCAGTTCTTC	CASSPTHRGLGSNEQFF
NA	TRBJ2-1	15	TRBV6-2/TRBV6-3	NA	TGTGCCAGCAGTTATCGGGGGCCCTCCTACAATGAGCAGTTCTTC	CASSYRGPSYNEQFF
NA	TRBJ2-5	13	TRBV6-2/TRBV6-3	few	TGTGCCAGCAGTCCCCACAGAGGCGAGACCCAGTACTTC	CASSPHRGETQYF
TRBD1	TRBJ2-5	15	TRBV6-6	NA	TGTGCCAGCAGCACCCCGGGACAGGGCGAAGAGACCCAGTACTTC	CASSTPGQGEETQYF
NA	TRBJ2-3	14	TRBV20-1	NA	TGCAGTGCCGGGGCGGGCAGAGTGACGGATACGCAGTATTTT	CSAGAGRVTDTQYF
NA	TRBJ2-5	15	TRBV12-3/TRBV12-4	NA	TGTGCCAGCAGTTTGTGGAACGCACACCAAGAGACCCAGTACTTC	CASSLWNAHQETQYF
NA	TRBJ1-2	13	TRBV4-3	NA	TGCGCCAGCAGCCAAGACCTTGTCTATGGCTACACCTTC	CASSQDLVYGYTF
TRBD2	TRBJ2-5	16	TRBV7-2	few	TGTGCCAGCAGCTTAGTATTAGCGGGGGGGAGGGAGACCCAGTACTTC	CASSLVLAGGRETQYF
TRBD2	TRBJ2-1	16	TRBV4-3	NA	TGCGCCAGCAGCCTGTCCGGACTAGCGGGGGGGAATGAGCAGTTCTTC	CASSLSGLAGGNEQFF
NA	TRBJ2-3	14	TRBV3-1	NA	TGTGCCAGCAGCCAAAATGCTGGTCAGGTGGGGCAGTATTTT	CASSQNAGQVGQYF
NA	TRBJ2-3	15	TRBV6-5	few	TGTGCCAGCAGTTTCCTCGGGGCCGTCACAGATACGCAGTATTTT	CASSFLGAVTDTQYF
NA	TRBJ1-3	17	TRBV29-1	few	TGCAGCGTTGAAGATTTTCCCGACAGCCACTCTGGAAACACCATATATTTT	CSVEDFPDSHSGNTIYF
TRBD2	TRBJ2-1	17	TRBV20-1	many	TGCAGTGCTAGAATGGGACGGACGGGGGGGCCTCGGGATGAGCAGTTCTTC	CSARMGRTGGPRDEQFF
NA	TRBJ1-5	16	TRBV20-1	NA	TGCAGTGCTAGAGATCCTATAGTCCAAGAGGGTCAGCCCCAGCATTTT	CSARDPIVQEGQPQHF
TRBD1	TRBJ2-3	15	TRBV2	few	TGTGCCAGCAGTAACTCTGGACAGGGGGGGGATACGCAGTATTTT	CASSNSGQGGDTQYF
NA	TRBJ2-2	15	TRBV5-1	NA	TGCGCCAGCAGCTTTTCGGGATCAGACACCGGGGAGCTGTTTTTT	CASSFSGSDTGELFF
NA	TRBJ2-7	13	TRBV12-3/TRBV12-4	NA	TGTGCCAGCAGTTTTATAAGTGGGAGGGAGCAGTACTTC	CASSFISGREQYF
NA	TRBJ2-1	15	TRBV9	NA	TGTGCCAGCAGCCTAACGGACAGAACCTACAATGAGCAGTTCTTC	CASSLTDRTYNEQFF
TRBD2	TRBJ2-5	15	TRBV12-3/TRBV12-4	NA	TGTGCCAGCAGTTTGGTCGGGACTAGCTTAGAGACCCAGTACTTC	CASSLVGTSLETQYF
TRBD1	TRBJ1-1	12	TRBV20-1	many	TGCAGTGCACGACAGGGGGGAACTGAAGCTTTCTTT	CSARQGGTEAFF
TRBD1	TRBJ2-4	17	TRBV7-8	NA	TGTGCCAGCAGCAACCCGGGACAGGGGAGCCCCAAAAACATTCAGTACTTC	CASSNPGQGSPKNIQYF
TRBD1	TRBJ1-2	14	TRBV6-1	NA	TGTGCCAGCCTAAAACAGGGGGCCAGCTATGGCTACACCTTC	CASLKQGASYGYTF
TRBD2	TRBJ2-2	15	TRBV6-5	few	TGTGCCAGCAGTCCCGGGGGGATCGGCACCGGGGAGCTGTTTTTT	CASSPGGIGTGELFF
NA	TRBJ2-3	15	TRBV7-6	NA	TGTGCCAGCAGCGCCGGGACGCCTAGCACAGATACGCAGTATTTT	CASSAGTPSTDTQYF
TRBD2	TRBJ2-1	15	TRBV11-3	NA	TGTGCCAGCAGCTTAGGGGTAGCGGGGGGGAATGAGCAGTTCTTC	CASSLGVAGGNEQFF